The 22 T cell receptor beta chains below come from one sample, sequenced in a study of T-cell memory formation after mild COVID-19. TCRdb passed the 5' RACE reads through MiXCR, listing each CDR3 protein once. The profile shows around 400,000 distinct CDR3 sequences, less than 25% of them singletons. Sequencing input: PBMCs or a T cell subset sorted from them (not recorded which). These receptors all stem from an adult woman who had mild COVID-19 (a few samples of this study predate the infection). Cell type and time point are not known.

Only one count was recorded for this clonotype. The J gene is TRBJ1-2, the V gene TRBV5-4; no reliable D call. CDR3 length equals 16 residues. The V end lost 5 bases, the J end lost 2 bases, and 19 bases lay between the germline ends. Germline CDR1 reads SGHNT; CDR2 reads YYREEE (reference sequence). As DNA, the CDR3 is TGTGCCAGCAGGCAAAATGTGGGGTCCTTAAACTATGGCTACACCTTC. As protein: CASRQNVGSLNYGYTF. Complete variable domain (other parts from reference TRBV5-4 and TRBJ1-2): ETGVTQSPTHLIKTRGQQVTLRCSSQSGHNTVSWYQQALGQGPQFIFQYYREEENGRGNFPPRFSGLQFPNYSSELNVNALELDDSALYLCASRQNVGSLNYGYTFGSGTRLTVV.

This clonotype was found a few times. This sequence joins TRBV12-3 or TRBV12-4 and TRBJ2-7; 9 bases align to TRBD1. The CDR3 covers 14 residues. V lost 5 bases to trimming and J lost 4 bases; unmatched junction nucleotides: 6. Here the CDR3 reads CASSRGQGSYEQYF. For the CDR3, the DNA is TGTGCCAGCAGTCGGGGACAGGGTTCGTACGAGCAGTACTTC.

This clonotype appeared a few times. The chain couples TRBV7-9 to TRBJ1-1, with a weak D call TRBD1 (5 bases). The V gene lost 5 bases and the J gene lost 4 bases, with 11 bases spanning the gap. This CDR3 contains 13 residues. Looked up from germline, CDR1 is SEHNR and CDR2 is FQNEAQ (reference sequence). The DNA of the CDR3 is TGTGCCAGCAGCCACAGACAGCTCACTGAAGCTTTCTTT. It yields the protein CASSHRQLTEAFF.

The chain is built from TRBV5-8 and TRBJ2-4; possibly TRBD1 for D (6 bases). The CDR3 length is 15 residues. Trimming left V 4 bases short and J 1 base short, with 12 bases between. Germline V lookup: CDR1 SGHTS, CDR2 YDEGEE. DNA for the CDR3: TGTGCCAGCAGCGGGGGCTGGACGGCCAAAAACATTCAGTACTTC. Translating gives CASSGGWTAKNIQYF.

In its sample, this clonotype was seen a few times. The chain couples TRBV5-1 to TRBJ2-6; D call uncertain. The CDR3 has 15 residues. Trimming removed 1 base at V and 1 base at J, with 6 bases between. Germline lookup yields CDR1 SGHRS and CDR2 YFSETQ. The CDR3 DNA follows: TGCGCCAGCAGCTTGAACCCGTCTGGGGCCAACGTCCTGACTTTC. Protein: CASSLNPSGANVLTF. Together with reference TRBV5-1 and TRBJ2-6, the CDR3 gives the full variable domain: KAGVTQTPRYLIKTRGQQVTLSCSPISGHRSVSWYQQTPGQGLQFLFEYFSETQRNKGNFPGRFSGRQFSNSRSEMNVSTLELGDSALYLCASSLNPSGANVLTFGAGSRLTVL.

To note about this clonotype: One end of the junction does not line up with germline, which may come from a read error. V gene TRBV20-1 combines with J gene TRBJ1-3; TRBD1 matches 9 bases. Looked up from germline, CDR1 is DFQATT and CDR2 is SNEGSKA (reference sequence). The CDR3 consists of 11 residues. The CDR3 sequence is CSATRGDRVDF. The CDR3 DNA follows: TGCAGTGCTACGCGTGGGGACAGGGTAGATTTT.

The chain employs TRBV25-1 and TRBJ2-3, with 9 bases identical to TRBD2. The germline V gene has CDR1 MGHDK and CDR2 SYGVNS. J was trimmed by 7 bases and V by 1 base; bases with no gene match: 15. The CDR3 extends over 18 amino acids. In DNA form, the CDR3 reads TGTGCCAGCAGTGAATTGAAGCGGGAGGACCCTGGTGGACATACGCAGTATTTT. Its protein is CASSELKREDPGGHTQYF.

This clonotype came up a few times. This chain links TRBV7-6 with TRBJ2-2; maybe TRBD1 (6 bases). The CDR3 length is 15 residues. CDR1 SGHVS and CDR2 FNYEAQ come from the germline V gene. V was cut by 5 bases and J by 6 bases, with 16 bases left in between. CDR3 residues: CASSLWVQGSGELFF. The CDR3 coding sequence is TGTGCCAGCAGCCTCTGGGTACAGGGATCCGGGGAGCTGTTTTTT.

This clonotype was detected only once. J is TRBJ2-7 and V is TRBV2, with 7 bases lining up with TRBD1. CDR1 and CDR2 from the germline V gene are SNHLY and FYNNEI. This CDR3 is 15 amino acids long. The CDR3 DNA reads TGTGCTTATACCCCGGGCCAGGGGGAGAGCTACGAGCAGTACTTC. Translation: CAYTPGQGESYEQYF.

The chain uses TRBV20-1 and TRBJ2-7; 8 bases line up with TRBD2. CDR1 is DFQATT, CDR2 SNEGSKA, per germline (reference sequence). Unmatched junction bases numbered 7, after V lost 3 bases and J lost 0 bases. The CDR3 is 15 amino acids. For the CDR3, the DNA is TGCAGTGCTAGTGGGCACGGGGGGGACTCCTACGAGCAGTACTTC. It translates to CSASGHGGDSYEQYF.

This clonotype was observed a handful of times. This chain uses TRBV9 with TRBJ1-1; D gene uncertain. With 0 bases removed from V and 0 bases from J, the gap between germline ends came to 9 bases. In germline, CDR1 is SGDLS, CDR2 YYNGEE. This CDR3 region has 15 residues. The CDR3 protein is CASSVGPLMNTEAFF. DNA of the CDR3: TGTGCCAGCAGCGTAGGACCCCTCATGAACACTGAAGCTTTCTTT.

This clonotype showed up just a few times. This chain uses TRBV10-3 with TRBJ1-1, with a possible D match to TRBD1 (5 bases). The V end lost 4 bases, the J end lost 3 bases, and 12 bases lay between the germline ends. CDR1 ENHRY and CDR2 SYGVKD come from the germline V gene. The CDR3 is made up of 14 amino acids. CDR3 residues: CAISVGGPDTEAFF. The CDR3, as DNA: TGTGCCATCAGTGTGGGGGGTCCGGACACTGAAGCTTTCTTT.

This chain links TRBV9 with TRBJ2-1, with D tentatively TRBD2 (7 bases). Germline V CDR1 and CDR2: SGDLS, YYNGEE. V was shortened by 6 bases and J by 7 bases, with 23 bases between the two germline ends. The CDR3 covers 16 residues. The CDR3 sequence is CASNPGGGSSKNEQFF. DNA of the CDR3: TGTGCCAGCAATCCCGGGGGCGGGAGCTCAAAAAATGAGCAGTTCTTC.

The chain joins TRBV7-6 to TRBJ2-2, with D possibly called TRBD1 or TRBD2 (5 bases each). There are 13 residues in the CDR3. Germline CDR1 reads SGHVS; CDR2 reads FNYEAQ. Between the trimmed V and J ends, which lost 5 bases and 6 bases, there was a span of 10 bases. The CDR3 nucleotides read TGTGCCAGCAGCATGGGACCGCCCGGGGAGCTGTTTTTT. Translation gives CASSMGPPGELFF.

The rearrangement links TRBV3-1 to TRBJ2-7; the D call may be TRBD1 or TRBD2 (5 bases each). Trimming pared 3 bases from V and 0 bases from J, leaving 12 bases between. The length of the CDR3 is 15 residues. Germline CDR1 reads LGHDT; CDR2 reads YNNKEL (reference sequence). The CDR3 region has the DNA TGTGCCAGCAGCCAGCAGTCTGGGGGCTCCTACGAGCAGTACTTC. The encoded protein is CASSQQSGGSYEQYF.

The rearrangement joins TRBV7-7 to TRBJ2-1, with D perhaps TRBD1 (5 bases). This CDR3 has 13 residues. The V end was cut by 2 bases, the J end by 8 bases, with 10 bases between. CDR1 and CDR2 from the germline V gene are SSHAT and FNYEAQ (reference sequence). The CDR3 DNA is TGTGCCAGCAGCTTATCAGGGATTCATGAGCAGTTCTTC. Translation: CASSLSGIHEQFF. Based on the CDR3 plus reference TRBV7-7 and TRBJ2-1, the full variable domain is GAGVSQSPRYKVTKRGQDVTLRCDPISSHATLYWYQQALGQGPEFLTYFNYEAQPDKSGLPSDRFSAERPEGSISTLTIQRTEQRDSAMYRCASSLSGIHEQFFGPGTRLTVL.

The rearrangement links TRBV20-1 to TRBJ1-3; D remains ambiguous. The germline V gene encodes CDR1 DFQATT and CDR2 SNEGSKA (reference sequence). The CDR3 has 14 residues. The V gene lost 4 bases and the J gene lost 0 bases, with 10 bases spanning the gap. CDR3 DNA sequence: TGCAGTGCTAAAGACACCTCCTCTGGAAACACCATATATTTT. Translating gives CSAKDTSSGNTIYF.

This clonotype has only a few counts. The V call is TRBV12-3 or TRBV12-4, the J call TRBJ2-2; 10 nucleotides line up with TRBD2. This CDR3 contains 15 residues. After removal of 7 bases from V and 3 bases from J, the junction contained 5 bases not matched to a gene. The CDR3 nucleotides are TGTGCCAGCACTGGCCTAGCGGGAGACACCGGGGAGCTGTTTTTT. As protein: CASTGLAGDTGELFF.

This clonotype was seen many times. The chain joins TRBV6-1 to TRBJ2-7, with 10 bases aligning to TRBD2. J lost 2 bases, V lost 6 bases, and 10 bases had no gene match. The CDR3 is 16 amino acids. Looked up from germline, CDR1 is MNHNS and CDR2 is SASEGT. Written as DNA, the CDR3 is TGTGCCAGCAGAAAAACTAGCGGGGTAATCCCCTACGAGCAGTACTTC. As protein: CASRKTSGVIPYEQYF.

There are a few counts of this clonotype. The chain uses TRBV18 and TRBJ2-1; D remains unclear. The germline V gene has CDR1 KGHSH and CDR2 LQKENI. The CDR3 covers 13 residues. The V end lost 2 bases, the J end lost 4 bases, and 6 bases lay between the germline ends. CDR3 coding DNA: TGTGCCAGCTCACCAGGGGTTTACAATGAGCAGTTCTTC. This gives the protein CASSPGVYNEQFF.

This clonotype was seen more than once but under ten times. CDR3: CASSSPRGLAPEAKNIQYF. The DNA of the CDR3 is TGTGCCAGCAGCTCCCCAAGAGGACTAGCGCCAGAAGCCAAAAACATTCAGTACTTC. The chain employs TRBV11-2 and TRBJ2-4; TRBD2 agrees at 9 bases. CDR1 SGHAT and CDR2 FQNNGV come from the germline V gene. The J segment lost 0 bases and the V segment lost 4 bases, leaving 13 bases of the junction unmatched. The CDR3 has 19 residues.

This clonotype was picked up a small number of times. The chain joins TRBV15 to TRBJ2-5, with 9 bases aligning to TRBD1. The CDR3 covers 15 residues. Trimming took 3 bases from V and 5 from J; bases not matched to a gene: 7. The germline gives CDR1 LNHNV, CDR2 YYDKDF (reference sequence). The CDR3 DNA reads as TGTGCCACCAGCAGGCCCGGGACAGGGAGCGAGACCCAGTACTTC. Its translation is CATSRPGTGSETQYF.